The rows below give T cell receptor beta chains drawn from one sample of a study of control samples from healthy donors and cancer patients. Produced via immunoSEQ multiplex PCR; TCRdb's table is partial and in-frame only. The sample lists 130,000 or so clones, roughly 89% occurring once. Sequencing was done on a sample of blood. The receptors derive from a man between 18 and 35 years old in good health. Each CDR3 is given with its conserved first and last residue. Fields, in order: CDR3 protein, CDR3 DNA, V gene, J gene, clone size, D gene. A D gene is named only where the DNA matches it firmly. The size of a clone is reported for some rows only, either as once, few or many, or as a class for expanded clones.

CDR3 protein: CASSHNRGPTEAFF
CDR3 DNA: TGCGCCAGCAGCCACAACAGGGGGCCGACTGAAGCTTTCTTT
V gene: TRBV4-1
J gene: TRBJ1-1
clone size: -
D gene: TRBD1

CDR3 protein: CASNGLIGEKLFF
CDR3 DNA: TGTGCCAGCAATGGGCTAATAGGGGAAAAACTGTTTTTT
V gene: TRBV6-6
J gene: TRBJ1-4
clone size: -
D gene: -

CDR3 protein: CASSYGTGYSYEQYF
CDR3 DNA: TGTGCCAGCAGTTACGGGACAGGCTACTCCTACGAGCAGTACTTC
V gene: TRBV6-5
J gene: TRBJ2-7
clone size: -
D gene: TRBD1

CDR3 protein: CASSYWGQVGELFF
CDR3 DNA: TGTGCCAGCAGTTATTGGGGGCAGGTCGGGGAGCTGTTTTTT
V gene: TRBV6-6
J gene: TRBJ2-2
clone size: -
D gene: -

CDR3 protein: CASSQDNWLAGGYLDTQYF
CDR3 DNA: TGTGCCAGCAGCCAAGATAATTGGCTAGCGGGGGGCTACCTAGATACGCAGTATTTT
V gene: TRBV3-1/TRBV3-2
J gene: TRBJ2-3
clone size: many
D gene: TRBD2

CDR3 protein: CASRPGLAHETQYF
CDR3 DNA: TGCGCCAGCAGACCGGGACTAGCCCATGAGACCCAGTACTTC
V gene: TRBV5-1
J gene: TRBJ2-5
clone size: -
D gene: TRBD2

CDR3 protein: CASSTTGMNTEAFF
CDR3 DNA: TGTGCCAGCAGCACGACAGGAATGAACACTGAAGCTTTCTTT
V gene: TRBV7-9
J gene: TRBJ1-1
clone size: -
D gene: -

CDR3 protein: CASSPTSNQGMNTEAFF
CDR3 DNA: TGTGCCAGCTCACCGACGTCAAACCAGGGGATGAACACTGAAGCTTTCTTT
V gene: TRBV18
J gene: TRBJ1-1
clone size: -
D gene: -

CDR3 protein: CASSLGDSPLHF
CDR3 DNA: TGTGCCAGTAGTCTGGGAGATTCACCCCTCCACTTT
V gene: TRBV19
J gene: TRBJ1-6
clone size: -
D gene: -

CDR3 protein: CASSLRWPGGEQYF
CDR3 DNA: TGTGCCAGCAGCTTAAGGTGGCCGGGGGGCGAGCAGTACTTC
V gene: TRBV13
J gene: TRBJ2-7
clone size: -
D gene: TRBD2

CDR3 protein: CSVEVNYGYTF
CDR3 DNA: TGCAGCGTTGAAGTGAACTATGGCTACACCTTC
V gene: TRBV29-1
J gene: TRBJ1-2
clone size: -
D gene: -

CDR3 protein: CASSLASVKRSGNTIYF
CDR3 DNA: TGTGCCAGCAGCTTAGCCTCCGTCAAGCGTTCTGGAAACACCATATATTTT
V gene: TRBV7-2
J gene: TRBJ1-3
clone size: -
D gene: -

CDR3 protein: CASRAGGYNEQFF
CDR3 DNA: TGTGCCAGCAGGGCGGGGGGCTACAATGAGCAGTTCTTC
V gene: TRBV27
J gene: TRBJ2-1
clone size: -
D gene: TRBD2

CDR3 protein: CASSPDRGGGPQYF
CDR3 DNA: TGCGCCAGCAGCCCGGACAGGGGTGGAGGGCCGCAGTATTTT
V gene: TRBV4-1
J gene: TRBJ2-3
clone size: -
D gene: TRBD1

CDR3 protein: CATSDFGVNYGYTF
CDR3 DNA: TGTGCCACCAGTGATTTCGGGGTAAACTATGGCTACACCTTC
V gene: TRBV24-1
J gene: TRBJ1-2
clone size: -
D gene: -

CDR3 protein: CASSPGAREKLFF
CDR3 DNA: TGTGCCAGCTCGCCGGGGGCCAGGGAAAAACTGTTTTTT
V gene: TRBV27
J gene: TRBJ1-4
clone size: -
D gene: -

CDR3 protein: CASGLQGWRYGYTF
CDR3 DNA: TGTGCTAGTGGTTTGCAGGGTTGGAGGTATGGCTACACCTTC
V gene: TRBV12-5
J gene: TRBJ1-2
clone size: -
D gene: -

CDR3 protein: CASSFGTPLGELFF
CDR3 DNA: TGTGCCAGCAGCTTCGGGACGCCTCTCGGGGAGCTGTTTTTT
V gene: TRBV7-9
J gene: TRBJ2-2
clone size: -
D gene: -

CDR3 protein: CASSYSLAATYEQYF
CDR3 DNA: TGTGCCAGCAGTTACTCATTAGCCGCCACCTACGAGCAGTACTTC
V gene: TRBV6-2/TRBV6-3
J gene: TRBJ2-7
clone size: -
D gene: -

CDR3 protein: CASSPAPGTEAFF
CDR3 DNA: TGCGCCAGCAGCCCCGCCCCAGGCACTGAAGCTTTCTTT
V gene: TRBV4-1
J gene: TRBJ1-1
clone size: -
D gene: -

CDR3 protein: CASSLGVYEDTEAFF
CDR3 DNA: TGCGCCAGCAGCTTGGGGGTTTACGAGGACACTGAAGCTTTCTTT
V gene: TRBV5-1
J gene: TRBJ1-1
clone size: -
D gene: -

CDR3 protein: CASAGQGRNEQFF
CDR3 DNA: TGTGCCAGTGCTGGACAGGGTAGGAATGAGCAGTTCTTC
V gene: TRBV19
J gene: TRBJ2-1
clone size: -
D gene: TRBD1

CDR3 protein: CASSMDVASGSYNEQFF
CDR3 DNA: TGTGCCAGTAGTATGGATGTCGCTAGCGGGTCTTACAATGAGCAGTTCTTC
V gene: TRBV19
J gene: TRBJ2-1
clone size: -
D gene: TRBD2

CDR3 protein: CASSSLAGGTDTQYF
CDR3 DNA: TGTGCCAGCAGCTCCCTAGCGGGGGGGACAGATACGCAGTATTTT
V gene: TRBV6-5
J gene: TRBJ2-3
clone size: -
D gene: TRBD2

CDR3 protein: CASSLTGGQGMSGYTF
CDR3 DNA: TGTGCCAGCAGTTTAACGGGTGGACAGGGTATGAGTGGCTACACCTTC
V gene: TRBV27
J gene: TRBJ1-2
clone size: -
D gene: TRBD1

CDR3 protein: CAWMKDSGNAYEQYF
CDR3 DNA: TGTGCCTGGATGAAGGACAGCGGCAACGCCTACGAGCAGTACTTC
V gene: TRBV30
J gene: TRBJ2-7
clone size: -
D gene: -

CDR3 protein: CASSGGGALFSEQFF
CDR3 DNA: TGTGCCAGCAGCGGCGGGGGGGCCCTCTTTAGTGAGCAGTTCTTC
V gene: TRBV11-2
J gene: TRBJ2-1
clone size: -
D gene: TRBD2

CDR3 protein: CASSSHRDSTDTQYF
CDR3 DNA: TGTGCCAGCAGCTCCCACAGGGATAGCACAGATACGCAGTATTTT
V gene: TRBV7-2
J gene: TRBJ2-3
clone size: -
D gene: -

CDR3 protein: CASSLAQGFYGYTF
CDR3 DNA: TGTGCCAGCAGCTTAGCCCAGGGGTTCTATGGCTACACCTTC
V gene: TRBV7-2
J gene: TRBJ1-2
clone size: -
D gene: -

CDR3 protein: CASSQDFGTGELFF
CDR3 DNA: TGTGCCAGCAGCCAAGATTTTGGGACCGGGGAGCTGTTTTTT
V gene: TRBV14
J gene: TRBJ2-2
clone size: -
D gene: -

CDR3 protein: CASRRAGISYEQYF
CDR3 DNA: TGTGCCAGCAGGAGAGCGGGGATTAGCTACGAGCAGTACTTC
V gene: TRBV6-5
J gene: TRBJ2-7
clone size: -
D gene: TRBD2

CDR3 protein: CASSLGADLPSTDTQYF
CDR3 DNA: TGCGCCAGCAGCTTGGGGGCAGACTTACCTAGCACAGATACGCAGTATTTT
V gene: TRBV5-1
J gene: TRBJ2-3
clone size: -
D gene: -

CDR3 protein: CASSSTYNEQFF
CDR3 DNA: TGTGCCAGCAGCTCAACCTACAATGAGCAGTTCTTC
V gene: TRBV7-9
J gene: TRBJ2-1
clone size: -
D gene: -

CDR3 protein: CASSQRLGLAKNIQYF
CDR3 DNA: TGTGCCAGCAGCCAACGTCTGGGATTGGCCAAAAACATTCAGTACTTC
V gene: TRBV7-9
J gene: TRBJ2-4
clone size: -
D gene: -

CDR3 protein: CASSPPGQGLFTGELFF
CDR3 DNA: TGTGCCAGTAGTCCGCCGGGACAGGGTCTCTTTACCGGGGAGCTGTTTTTT
V gene: TRBV19
J gene: TRBJ2-2
clone size: -
D gene: TRBD1

CDR3 protein: CASSPLSGGNNEQFF
CDR3 DNA: TGTGCCAGCTCACCGTTGTCGGGGGGGAATAATGAGCAGTTCTTC
V gene: TRBV18
J gene: TRBJ2-1
clone size: -
D gene: TRBD2

CDR3 protein: CASAGRQGTKNIQYF
CDR3 DNA: TGTGCCAGCGCTGGGAGACAGGGGACAAAAAACATTCAGTACTTC
V gene: TRBV6-6
J gene: TRBJ2-4
clone size: -
D gene: TRBD1

CDR3 protein: CAIKGDYGYTF
CDR3 DNA: TGTGCCATCAAGGGAGACTATGGCTACACCTTC
V gene: TRBV10-3
J gene: TRBJ1-2
clone size: -
D gene: -

CDR3 protein: CAISESGGVSGYTF
CDR3 DNA: TGTGCCATCAGTGAGTCAGGGGGCGTTAGTGGCTACACCTTC
V gene: TRBV10-3
J gene: TRBJ1-2
clone size: -
D gene: TRBD1

CDR3 protein: CASSIPGEETQYF
CDR3 DNA: TGTGCCAGCAGTATACCGGGGGAGGAGACCCAGTACTTC
V gene: TRBV6-5
J gene: TRBJ2-5
clone size: -
D gene: -

CDR3 protein: CATVGDTNTGELFF
CDR3 DNA: TGTGCCACCGTAGGGGATACGAACACCGGGGAGCTGTTTTTT
V gene: TRBV15
J gene: TRBJ2-2
clone size: -
D gene: -

CDR3 protein: CASRDGQGRETQYF
CDR3 DNA: TGCGCCAGCAGGGACGGACAGGGGAGGGAGACCCAGTACTTC
V gene: TRBV5-1
J gene: TRBJ2-5
clone size: -
D gene: TRBD1

CDR3 protein: CASSYPGQGFRAEAFF
CDR3 DNA: TGTGCCAGCAGTTACCCAGGGCAGGGTTTTCGGGCTGAAGCTTTCTTT
V gene: TRBV6-6
J gene: TRBJ1-1
clone size: -
D gene: -

CDR3 protein: CASSYGTQETQYF
CDR3 DNA: TGTGCCAGCAGCTACGGGACCCAAGAGACCCAGTACTTC
V gene: TRBV7-2
J gene: TRBJ2-5
clone size: -
D gene: -

CDR3 protein: CASSSLKLAGGYYNEQFF
CDR3 DNA: TGTGCCAGCAGCTCTCTTAAACTTGCGGGGGGTTACTACAATGAGCAGTTCTTC
V gene: TRBV5-8
J gene: TRBJ2-1
clone size: -
D gene: TRBD2